Following are 5 T cell receptor beta chains from one sample sequenced in a study of T cells in Graves' hyperthyroidism and ophthalmopathy. The TCR beta CDR3 regions underwent amplification using RNA transcripts as the source. The TCR CDR3 was amplified in a first-round RT-PCR using the HTBI primer set. TCRdb redid the calling of the multiplex PCR reads with MiXCR, one entry per CDR3 protein. The sample has 350,000 or so distinct CDR3 sequences; approximately 18% are singletons. The sequencing input was blood. The receptor source for this set is a woman under 40 with Graves' hyperthyroidism that later progressed to Graves' ophthalmopathy.

In its sample, this clonotype was seen many times. The chain combines TRBV19 with TRBJ2-7, with D tentatively TRBD1 (6 bases). The CDR3 extends over 17 amino acids. Germline V CDR1 and CDR2: LNHDA, SQIVND (reference sequence). Trimming shortened V by 3 bases and J by 0 bases, and 18 bases separated the two germline ends. The CDR3 here is CASSISLGHRVSYEQYF. The CDR3 nucleotides read TGTGCCAGTAGTATTTCCCTCGGTCACAGGGTCTCCTACGAGCAGTACTTC.

A few counts support this clonotype. The rearrangement joins TRBV4-1 to TRBJ2-4, with D perhaps matching TRBD1 (6 bases). This CDR3 is built from 15 residues. Trimming left V 3 bases short and J 0 bases short, with 9 bases between. From germline, CDR1 is MGHRA and CDR2 YSYEKL. Here the CDR3 DNA reads TGCGCCAGCAGCCACGGGACATTAGCCAAAAACATTCAGTACTTC. It translates to CASSHGTLAKNIQYF.

In its sample, this clonotype was seen many times. The V gene is TRBV6-5, the J gene TRBJ1-1; D is uncertain. V shed 1 base and J shed 1 base, with 10 bases lying between them. The CDR3 runs to 15 residues. From germline, CDR1 is MNHEY and CDR2 SVGAGI. The CDR3 DNA follows: TGTGCCAGCAGTTACTACACAGCAGAGAACACTGAAGCTTTCTTT. Its translation is CASSYYTAENTEAFF.

This clonotype showed up many times. The chain carries TRBV24-1 and TRBJ2-3; 8 bases are shared with TRBD2. Losses at the gene ends were 4 bases for V and 2 bases for J; bases not matched to a gene: 13. From germline, CDR1 is KGHDR and CDR2 SFDVKD. This CDR3 is built from 18 residues. CDR3 nucleotides: TGTGCCACCAGTGACTCGGCTACTAGCGGCATCCACACAGATACGCAGTATTTT. This translates into CATSDSATSGIHTDTQYF.

The table lists this clonotype with a few counts. The J gene is TRBJ1-6, the V gene TRBV19; D not certain. V lost 7 bases to trimming and J lost 7 bases, with 14 bases between them. Germline loops: CDR1 LNHDA, CDR2 SQIVND (reference sequence). The CDR3 loop spans 14 amino acids. The CDR3 loop is CASNMLRQNSPLHF. CDR3 sequence (DNA): TGTGCCAGTAATATGTTACGGCAAAATTCACCCCTCCACTTT.